The clone carrying this T cell receptor beta chain was observed a few times. Antigen: not known. Since all of the isolated RNA was reverse transcribed, expressed TCRB transcripts were what got sequenced. The protocol was immunoSEQ multiplex PCR, while the TCRdb copy is restricted to in-frame clones and leaves out a portion. Of more than 150,000 clones listed, roughly 9% are singletons. This record belongs to a study of beta chain features in type 1 diabetes. Study context: No patient-donor differences in age, gender, total cells or subset yield.

The CDR3 length is 15 residues. Germline CDR1 reads MNHNY; CDR2 reads SVGAGI (reference sequence). The V segment lost 6 bases and the J segment 6 bases; nucleotides outside the gene matches: 13. Notes on the study in general: A moderate, significant TCRB CDR3 shortening appeared in type 1 diabetes across four CD4+ subsets. The VDJ junctions of type 1 diabetes patients carried fewer insertions and more deletions.

The chain uses TRBV6-6 and TRBJ2-7, with TRBD2 identical over 8 bases. The sequence was collected from a woman in her 30s with type 1 diabetes. The sequencing input was central memory CD4+ T cells from blood. The CDR3 DNA is TGTGCCAGCAGCCCTAATACGGGAGGGCCCCTCGAGCAGTACTTC. It is translated as CASSPNTGGPLEQYF.